The entry that follows covers one T cell receptor beta chain sequence. The data were taken from a study of T cell changes during pregnancy in multiple sclerosis. V was pared by 8 bases and J by 6 bases, with 15 bases of the junction left unmatched. This CDR3 is 16 amino acids long. Germline-derived CDR1 and CDR2 are SGHVS and FQNEAQ. TCRdb's table, derived via immunoSEQ multiplex PCR, lists solely in-frame clones and lacks some. The sample consists of 55,000 to 70,000 clones, approximately 92% of them appearing once. The sequences come from CD4+ T cells from peripheral blood mononuclear cells, collected before pregnancy. The TCR was taken from a female donor with multiple sclerosis, enrolled in a pregnancy study. The V call is TRBV7-8, the J call TRBJ2-3, with 9 positions matching TRBD2. CDR3 region: CASLSISGGLGDTQYF. The CDR3, as DNA: TGTGCCAGCCTTTCCATTAGCGGGGGCCTGGGGGATACGCAGTATTTT.